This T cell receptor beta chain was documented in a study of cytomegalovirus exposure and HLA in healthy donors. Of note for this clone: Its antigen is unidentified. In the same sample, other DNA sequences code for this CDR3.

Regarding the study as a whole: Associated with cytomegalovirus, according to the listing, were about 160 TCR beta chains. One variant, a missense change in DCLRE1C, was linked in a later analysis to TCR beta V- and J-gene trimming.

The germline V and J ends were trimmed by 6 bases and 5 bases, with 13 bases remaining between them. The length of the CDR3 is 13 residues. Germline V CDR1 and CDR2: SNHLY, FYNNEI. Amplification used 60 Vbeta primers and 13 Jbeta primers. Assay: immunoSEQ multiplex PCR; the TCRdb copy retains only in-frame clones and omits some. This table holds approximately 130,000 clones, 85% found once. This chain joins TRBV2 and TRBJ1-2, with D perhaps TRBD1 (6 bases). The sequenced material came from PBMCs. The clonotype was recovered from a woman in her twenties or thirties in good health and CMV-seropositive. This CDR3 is CASRGQGRYGYTF. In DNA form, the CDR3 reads TGTGCCAGCAGGGGGCAGGGGAGATATGGCTACACCTTC. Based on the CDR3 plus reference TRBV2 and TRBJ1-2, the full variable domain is EPEVTQTPSHQVTQMGQEVILRCVPISNHLYFYWYRQILGQKVEFLVSFYNNEISEKSEIFDDQFSVERPDGSNFTLKIRSTKLEDSAMYFCASRGQGRYGYTFGSGTRLTVV.